Here is one T cell receptor beta chain with its context. The entry originates in a study of blood T cell repertoires in COVID-19. CDR1 SEHNR and CDR2 FQNEAQ come from the germline V gene (reference sequence). With V trimmed by 5 bases and J by 3 bases, 13 bases remained unmatched. The CDR3 has 19 residues. Sequencing was performed with immunoSEQ multiplex PCR; in TCRdb, only in-frame clones are kept and a portion is missing. The repertoire holds about 180,000 clones, with more than 70% as singletons. The chain joins TRBV7-9 to TRBJ2-6; 10 bases are a match to TRBD1. Input material: peripheral blood. The sequence came from a person aged 65 to 79 with COVID-19, enrolled during active disease. This CDR3 reads CASSKRLGTGASGANVLTF. For the CDR3, the DNA is TGTGCCAGCAGCAAGCGTCTGGGGACAGGGGCAAGTGGGGCCAACGTCCTGACTTTC.